This TCR beta chain comes out of a study of T cells in Graves' hyperthyroidism and ophthalmopathy. This CDR3 is built from 12 residues. CDR1 and CDR2 from the germline V gene are SGHAT and FQDESV (reference sequence). The ends were cut back, 2 bases at V and 8 bases at J, with 9 bases in the middle. TCR beta CDR3 sequences were amplified from RNA transcripts. HTBI primers were employed in a first-round RT-PCR of the TCR CDR3. In TCRdb, the multiplex PCR reads were re-called with MiXCR into one record per CDR3 protein. The sample contains roughly 290,000 distinct CDR3 sequences, over 15% of which appear only once.

This TCR came from a woman in her fifties or sixties with Graves' ophthalmopathy. Sequences were obtained from blood. The V and J genes are TRBV11-1 and TRBJ1-2; D call uncertain. As DNA, the CDR3 is TGTGCCAGCAGCTTACGGTCTTTCGGCTACACCTTC. It specifies CASSLRSFGYTF. Supplemented by reference TRBV11-1 and TRBJ1-2, the full variable domain reads EAEVAQSPRYKITEKSQAVAFWCDPISGHATLYWYRQILGQGPELLVQFQDESVVDDSQLPKDRFSAERLKGVDSTLKIQPAELGDSAMYLCASSLRSFGYTFGSGTRLTVV.